The 6 T cell receptor beta chains in this list originate from one sample, sequenced in a study of radiation and T cells in renal cell carcinoma (TCRdb year 2020). The library was made by the immunoSEQ multiplex PCR assay. In TCRdb, the immuneACCESS table is reduced to in-frame sequences with V and J assigned. These tables do not hold every clone; where another copy was compared, an unresolved V gene accounts for under half, and the others remain unexplained. The sample yields around 120,000 clones; roughly four fifths were counted once. The ten largest account for 1.5% to 2% of the sample. Per the publication, the time point label means: blood 2 weeks post-SBRT. The treatment or condition label, read with the paper, signifies: 15 Gy SBRT to primary tumor, nephrectomy 4 weeks later. The material was blood, obtained from a patient whose treatment included radiotherapy and nephrectomy. The receptor source for this set is a woman aged 60-75 years with renal cell carcinoma.

This clone was observed a single time. The rearrangement joins TRBV7-9 to TRBJ2-6; D unclear. The V gene lost 1 base and the J gene lost 0 bases, with 10 bases spanning the gap. The germline V gene has CDR1 SEHNR and CDR2 FQNEAQ (reference sequence). The CDR3 length is 17 residues. The CDR3 region has the DNA TGTGCCAGCAGCTTAGGGGCCCCACTCTCTGGGGCCAACGTCCTGACTTTC. Amino acids: CASSLGAPLSGANVLTF.

The chain carries TRBV29-1 and TRBJ2-3; a weak D match, TRBD1 (5 bases). Germline V gene lookup returns CDR1 SQVTM and CDR2 ANQGSEA. The CDR3 spans 15 residues. The CDR3 coding sequence is TGCAGGGGGCCACCTAGGCCCCCTTACACAGATACGCAGTATTTT. Translating gives CRGPPRPPYTDTQYF.

V gene TRBV10-3 combines with J gene TRBJ1-5; D might be TRBD1 (6 bases). Germline loops: CDR1 ENHRY, CDR2 SYGVKD. CDR3 length: 16 amino acids. Trimming took 0 bases from V and 7 from J, leaving 16 bases between them. CDR3 region: CAISESGARVGQPQHF. DNA for the CDR3: TGTGCCATCAGTGAGTCGGGGGCCAGAGTGGGGCAGCCCCAGCATTTT.

This clone was counted a single time. This chain connects TRBV27 to TRBJ2-5; D is undetermined. V was pared by 6 bases and J by 4 bases, with 9 bases between. Germline V gene lookup returns CDR1 MNHEY and CDR2 SMNVEV (reference sequence). This CDR3 is 12 amino acids long. The CDR3 sequence: CASRRLGETQYF. In DNA form, the CDR3 reads TGTGCCAGCAGGCGTTTAGGAGAGACCCAGTACTTC.

J is TRBJ2-7 and V is TRBV27; a weak D match, TRBD2 (5 bases). Germline-derived CDR1 and CDR2 are MNHEY and SMNVEV (reference sequence). The CDR3 covers 16 residues. Trimming took off 3 bases at V and 2 bases at J, with 17 bases between the two ends. In DNA form, the CDR3 reads TGTGCCAGCAGTTTGAGAGGACTTTCCGCCCCCTACGAGCAGTACTTC. Translated, it gives CASSLRGLSAPYEQYF.

The V gene is TRBV15, the J gene TRBJ2-1; D tentatively reads TRBD1 or TRBD2 (6 bases each). Trimming removed 5 bases from V and 8 bases from J, with 16 bases in between. The CDR3 has 14 residues. Per the germline V gene, CDR1 is LNHNV and CDR2 is YYDKDF (reference sequence). This CDR3 is CATSAAGQSDEQFF. Written as DNA, the CDR3 is TGTGCCACCAGCGCGGCGGGACAAAGCGATGAGCAGTTCTTC.